This is a list of T cell receptor beta chains from one sample in a study of T cells expressing NK-cell markers. From the 5' RACE reads, TCRdb lists one entry per CDR3 protein and no DNA. The table lists approximately 420,000 distinct CDR3 sequences, with roughly a tenth in the top ten. The specimen was blood T cells: a sorted CD56 or NKG2C T cell subset, CD4+ or CD8+ T cells, or bulk PBMC T cells (not recorded which). Source of these receptors: a woman aged 45-65 years in good health. The CDR3 runs from the conserved cysteine through the conserved F or W.

TRBJ2-7 TRBV20-1 CSVRTRTYEQYF
TRBJ2-3 TRBV27 CASALRDPSTDTQYF
TRBJ2-3 TRBV7-2 CASSLDRGDGSQYF
TRBJ1-5 TRBV6-6 CASSDRQNQPQHF
TRBJ1-4 TRBV5-1 CASSIRNSQATNEKLFF
TRBJ1-4 TRBV7-9 CASSQYRAANEKLFF
TRBJ2-7 TRBV27 CASSLSASGSSYEQYF
TRBJ2-1 TRBV6-5 CASSYSGGDYPSSYNEQFF
TRBJ2-1 TRBV5-8 CASSFLRRIQGEQFF
TRBJ2-1 TRBV5-1 CASSLRAGGGPYNEQFF
TRBJ2-7 TRBV4-2 CASSQTEREQYF
TRBJ1-5 TRBV20-1 CSAPLRPGPNQPQHF
TRBJ2-1 TRBV20-1 CSARSSGLSSYNEQFF
TRBJ1-5 TRBV10-3 CAIISRNRGINNQPQHF
TRBJ2-1 TRBV5-1 CASSLGLAGPYNEQFF
TRBJ1-6 TRBV27 CASSPPRYNSPLHF
TRBJ2-5 TRBV12-3/TRBV12-4 CASSLSRDRGETQYF
TRBJ1-1 TRBV12-3/TRBV12-4 CASSFRRGRNTEAFF
TRBJ1-6 TRBV6-4 CASSEDSARSPLHF
TRBJ2-3 TRBV5-1 CASRQELASTDTQYF
TRBJ2-2 TRBV4-2 CASSQPTGELFF
TRBJ1-1 TRBV10-3 CAITDENTEAFF
TRBJ2-5 TRBV19 CASGGGKETQYF
TRBJ1-2 TRBV12-3/TRBV12-4 CASSVDGSSYGYTF
TRBJ2-7 TRBV27 CASSYGLAGSEQYF